This TCR beta chain was documented in a study of blood T cell repertoires in COVID-19. Method: immunoSEQ multiplex PCR; TCRdb's copy keeps in-frame clones and lacks some. The table includes about 280,000 clones, 88% detected once. The CDR3 runs to 15 residues. The germline V gene encodes CDR1 MNHNS and CDR2 SASEGT. The V and J ends lost 2 bases and 5 bases respectively, with 16 bases between them. The TCR sequence derives from a young man with active or convalescent COVID-19. This chain joins TRBV6-1 and TRBJ2-7, with D possibly being TRBD1 (5 bases). Sequencing was performed on peripheral blood. The CDR3 DNA reads TGTGCCAGCAGTGAACTGGACAATGGGGTCGACGAGCAGTACTTC. It specifies CASSELDNGVDEQYF.